The present TCR beta chain was sequenced within a study of T cell repertoires in cytomegalovirus infection. Turning to the study itself: Public TCR beta signatures marked donors with CMV infection and the matching HLA. The study's findings and limits: Clonotypes of TCR beta that were HLA-C-restricted and CMV-specific dominated the ex vivo response.

Trimming removed 5 bases at V and 0 bases at J, with 11 bases between. Germline V gives CDR1 LNHDA, CDR2 SQIVND (reference sequence). This CDR3 region has 15 residues. On this clonotype: Its antigen is unidentified.

TCRdb analysed the reads with MiXCR anew, one entry per CDR3 protein. The repertoire has about 110,000 distinct CDR3 sequences, around 45% of them found once; the top ten carry just under 75%. The sequencing used CD8+ T cells from cultured PBMCs, collected from culture after CMV antigen stimulation. The sequence was obtained from a human donor in good health (CMV status not recorded). Some clones in this sample may be carry-over from other donors' samples. The chain is built from TRBV19 and TRBJ2-1, with a possible D match to TRBD2 (6 bases). CDR3 sequence (DNA): TGTGCCAGTAGTTCCAGACTAGGCTCCTACAATGAGCAGTTCTTC. This gives the protein CASSSRLGSYNEQFF.